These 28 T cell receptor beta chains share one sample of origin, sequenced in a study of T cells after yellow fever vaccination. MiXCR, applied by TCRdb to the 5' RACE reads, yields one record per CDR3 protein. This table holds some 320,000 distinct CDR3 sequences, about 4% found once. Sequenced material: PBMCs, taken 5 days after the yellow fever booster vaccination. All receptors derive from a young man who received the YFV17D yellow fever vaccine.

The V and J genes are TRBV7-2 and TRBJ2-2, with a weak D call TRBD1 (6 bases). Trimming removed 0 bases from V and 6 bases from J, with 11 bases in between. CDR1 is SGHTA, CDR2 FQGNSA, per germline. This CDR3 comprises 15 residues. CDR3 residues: CASSLAVGAAGELFF. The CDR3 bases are TGTGCCAGCAGCTTAGCGGTGGGGGCCGCCGGGGAGCTGTTTTTT.

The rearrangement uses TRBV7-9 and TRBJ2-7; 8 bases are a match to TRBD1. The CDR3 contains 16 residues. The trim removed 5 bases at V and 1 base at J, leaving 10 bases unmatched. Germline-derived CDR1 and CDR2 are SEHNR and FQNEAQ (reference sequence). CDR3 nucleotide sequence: TGTGCCAGCAGCCCCATGGAGGGACAGGTATCCTACGAGCAGTACTTC. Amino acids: CASSPMEGQVSYEQYF.

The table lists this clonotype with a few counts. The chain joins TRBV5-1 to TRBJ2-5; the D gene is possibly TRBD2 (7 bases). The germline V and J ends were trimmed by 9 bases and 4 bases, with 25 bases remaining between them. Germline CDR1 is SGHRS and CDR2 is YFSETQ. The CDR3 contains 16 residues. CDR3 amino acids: CATSPSPGGRGETQYF. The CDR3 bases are TGCGCCACCTCACCAAGTCCCGGGGGGCGAGGAGAGACCCAGTACTTC.

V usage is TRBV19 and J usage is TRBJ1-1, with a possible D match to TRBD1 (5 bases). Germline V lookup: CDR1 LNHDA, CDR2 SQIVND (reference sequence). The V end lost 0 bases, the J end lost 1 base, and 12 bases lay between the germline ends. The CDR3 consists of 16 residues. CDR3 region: CASSIEYGGTNTEAFF. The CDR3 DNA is TGTGCCAGTAGTATAGAGTACGGGGGGACGAACACTGAAGCTTTCTTT.

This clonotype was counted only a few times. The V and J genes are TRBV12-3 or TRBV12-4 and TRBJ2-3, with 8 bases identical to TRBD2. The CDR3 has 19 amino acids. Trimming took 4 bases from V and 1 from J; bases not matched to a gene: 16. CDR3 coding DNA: TGTGCCAGCAGTTCTTTACGGGCGGGGGGCCTTCTTCGCACAGATACGCAGTATTTT. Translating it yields CASSSLRAGGLLRTDTQYF.

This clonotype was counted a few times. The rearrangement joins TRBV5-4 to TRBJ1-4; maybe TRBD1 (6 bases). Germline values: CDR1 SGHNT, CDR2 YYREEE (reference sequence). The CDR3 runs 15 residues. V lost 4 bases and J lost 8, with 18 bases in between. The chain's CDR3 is CASSREWGAGEKLFF. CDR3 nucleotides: TGTGCCAGCAGCCGCGAATGGGGGGCCGGGGAAAAACTGTTTTTT.

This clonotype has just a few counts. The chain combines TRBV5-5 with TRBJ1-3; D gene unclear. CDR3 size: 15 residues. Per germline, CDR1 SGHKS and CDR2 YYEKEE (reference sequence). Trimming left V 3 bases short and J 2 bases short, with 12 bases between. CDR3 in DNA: TGTGCCAGCAGCTACAATGGGGTAGCTGGAAACACCATATATTTT. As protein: CASSYNGVAGNTIYF. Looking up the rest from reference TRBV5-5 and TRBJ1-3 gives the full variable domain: DAGVTQSPTHLIKTRGQQVTLRCSPISGHKSVSWYQQVLGQGPQFIFQYYEKEERGRGNFPDRFSARQFPNYSSELNVNALLLGDSALYLCASSYNGVAGNTIYFGEGSWLTVV.

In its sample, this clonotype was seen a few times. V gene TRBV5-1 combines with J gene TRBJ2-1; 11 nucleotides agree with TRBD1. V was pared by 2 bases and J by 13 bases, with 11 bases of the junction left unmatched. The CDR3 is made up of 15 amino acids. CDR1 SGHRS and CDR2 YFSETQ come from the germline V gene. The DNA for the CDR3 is TGCGCCAGCAGCTTCGGGACAGGGGGTTACAATGGCCAGTTCTTC. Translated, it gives CASSFGTGGYNGQFF.

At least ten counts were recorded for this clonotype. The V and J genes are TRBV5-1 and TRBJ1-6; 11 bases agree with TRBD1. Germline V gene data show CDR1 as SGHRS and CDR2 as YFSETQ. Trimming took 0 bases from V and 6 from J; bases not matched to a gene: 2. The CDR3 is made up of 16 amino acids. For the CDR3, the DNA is TGCGCCAGCAGCTTGGGGACAGGGGGCGCTAATTCACCCCTCCACTTT. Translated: CASSLGTGGANSPLHF.

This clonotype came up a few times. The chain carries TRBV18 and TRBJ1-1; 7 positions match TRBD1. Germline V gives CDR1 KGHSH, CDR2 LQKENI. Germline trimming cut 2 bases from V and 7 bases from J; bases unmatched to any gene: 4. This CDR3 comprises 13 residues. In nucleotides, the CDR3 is TGTGCCAGCTCACCAATGGGACAGCATGAAGCTTTCTTT. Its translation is CASSPMGQHEAFF.

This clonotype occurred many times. CDR3 coding DNA: TGTGCCACCAGCAGAGAGGGGACTAGCGGATTCCAAGAGACCCAGTACTTC. This sequence encodes CATSREGTSGFQETQYF. The genes are TRBV15 and TRBJ2-5; 11 nucleotides agree with TRBD2. This CDR3 has 17 residues. V trimming: 0 bases; J trimming: 1 base; junction bases outside the gene matches: 4. From germline, CDR1 is LNHNV and CDR2 YYDKDF (reference sequence).

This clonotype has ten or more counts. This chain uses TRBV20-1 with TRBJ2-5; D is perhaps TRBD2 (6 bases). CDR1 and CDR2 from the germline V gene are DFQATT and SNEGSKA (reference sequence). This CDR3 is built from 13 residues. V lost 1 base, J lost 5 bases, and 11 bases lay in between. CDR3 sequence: CSARAGGEETQYF. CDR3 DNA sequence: TGCAGTGCTAGAGCTGGAGGGGAGGAGACCCAGTACTTC.

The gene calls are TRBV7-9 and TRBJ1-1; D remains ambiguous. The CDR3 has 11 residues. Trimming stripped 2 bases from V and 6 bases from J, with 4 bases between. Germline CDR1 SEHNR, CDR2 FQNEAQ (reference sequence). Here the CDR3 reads CASSLQPEAFF. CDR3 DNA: TGTGCCAGCAGCTTACAACCTGAAGCTTTCTTT.

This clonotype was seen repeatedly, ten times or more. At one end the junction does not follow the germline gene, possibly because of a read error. The CDR3 loop reads CASSLAGADTQYF. For the CDR3, the DNA is TGTGCCAGCAGTTTAGCGGGGGCAGATACGCAGTATTTT. The chain carries TRBV7-2 and TRBJ2-3; 9 bases are shared with TRBD2. Germline V gene lookup returns CDR1 SGHTA and CDR2 FQGNSA. The CDR3 has 13 residues.

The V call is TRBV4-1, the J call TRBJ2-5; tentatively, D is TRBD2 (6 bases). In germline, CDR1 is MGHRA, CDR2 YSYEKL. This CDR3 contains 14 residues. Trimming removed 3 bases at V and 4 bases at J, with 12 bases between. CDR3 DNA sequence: TGCGCCAGCAGCCATTGGGGGGACCCAGAGACCCAGTACTTC. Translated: CASSHWGDPETQYF.

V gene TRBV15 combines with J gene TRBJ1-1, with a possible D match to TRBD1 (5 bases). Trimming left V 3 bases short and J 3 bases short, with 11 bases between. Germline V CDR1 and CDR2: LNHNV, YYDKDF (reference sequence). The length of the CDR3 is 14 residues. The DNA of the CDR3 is TGTGCCACCAGCAGGGCCCAGGGTTACACTGAAGCTTTCTTT. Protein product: CATSRAQGYTEAFF. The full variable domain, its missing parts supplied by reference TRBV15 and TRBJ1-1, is DAMVIQNPRYQVTQFGKPVTLSCSQTLNHNVMYWYQQKSSQAPKLLFHYYDKDFNNEADTPDNFQSRRPNTSFCFLDIRSPGLGDTAMYLCATSRAQGYTEAFFGQGTRLTVV.

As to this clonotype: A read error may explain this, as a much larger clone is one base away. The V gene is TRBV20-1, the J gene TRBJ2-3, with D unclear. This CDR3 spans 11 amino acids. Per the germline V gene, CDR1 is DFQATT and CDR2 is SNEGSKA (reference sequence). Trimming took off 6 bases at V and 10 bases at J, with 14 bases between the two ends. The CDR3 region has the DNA TGCAGTGCCCCTCTACATCACGCGCAGTATTTT. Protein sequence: CSAPLHHAQYF.

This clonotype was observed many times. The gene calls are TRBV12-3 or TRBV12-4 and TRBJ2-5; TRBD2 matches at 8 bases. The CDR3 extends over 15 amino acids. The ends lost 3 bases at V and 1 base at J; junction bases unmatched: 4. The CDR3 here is CASSLGGGIQETQYF. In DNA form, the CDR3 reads TGTGCCAGCAGTTTGGGCGGGGGGATCCAAGAGACCCAGTACTTC.

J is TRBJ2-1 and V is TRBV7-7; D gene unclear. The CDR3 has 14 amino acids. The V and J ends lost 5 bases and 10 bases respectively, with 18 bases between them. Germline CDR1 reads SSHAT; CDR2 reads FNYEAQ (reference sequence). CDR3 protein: CASSATPGEYEQFF. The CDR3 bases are TGTGCCAGCAGCGCGACCCCCGGAGAGTACGAGCAGTTCTTC.

CDR3 DNA sequence: TGTGCCAGCAGTGAATTCAGGGGAGTGGGTACCGGGGAGCTGTTTTTT. It codes for CASSEFRGVGTGELFF. V usage is TRBV25-1 and J usage is TRBJ2-2; maybe TRBD1 (6 bases). Germline V gives CDR1 MGHDK, CDR2 SYGVNS. The CDR3 extends over 16 amino acids. V was cut by 1 base and J by 5 bases, with 14 bases left in between.

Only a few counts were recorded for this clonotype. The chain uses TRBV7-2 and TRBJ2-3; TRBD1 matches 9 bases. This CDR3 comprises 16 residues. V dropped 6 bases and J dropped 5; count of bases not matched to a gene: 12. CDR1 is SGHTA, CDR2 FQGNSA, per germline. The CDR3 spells CASRPPGTGWRDTQYF. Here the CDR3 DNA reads TGTGCCAGCAGACCCCCGGGGACAGGGTGGAGAGATACGCAGTATTTT. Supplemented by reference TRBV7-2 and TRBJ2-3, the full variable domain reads GAGVSQSPSNKVTEKGKDVELRCDPISGHTALYWYRQSLGQGLEFLIYFQGNSAPDKSGLPSDRFSAERTGGSVSTLTIQRTQQEDSAVYLCASRPPGTGWRDTQYFGPGTRLTVL.

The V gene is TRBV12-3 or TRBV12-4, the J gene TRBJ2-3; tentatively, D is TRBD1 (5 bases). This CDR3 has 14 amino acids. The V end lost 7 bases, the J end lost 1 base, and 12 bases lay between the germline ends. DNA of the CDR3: TGTGCCAGCACCCTGACAGACCGCACAGATACGCAGTATTTT. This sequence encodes CASTLTDRTDTQYF.

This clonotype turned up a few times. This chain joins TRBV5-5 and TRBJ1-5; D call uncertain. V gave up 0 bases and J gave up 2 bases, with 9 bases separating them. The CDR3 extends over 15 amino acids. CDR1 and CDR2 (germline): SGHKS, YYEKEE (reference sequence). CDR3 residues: CASSLGLAGNQPQHF. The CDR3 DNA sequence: TGTGCCAGCAGCTTGGGGTTGGCGGGCAATCAGCCCCAGCATTTT.

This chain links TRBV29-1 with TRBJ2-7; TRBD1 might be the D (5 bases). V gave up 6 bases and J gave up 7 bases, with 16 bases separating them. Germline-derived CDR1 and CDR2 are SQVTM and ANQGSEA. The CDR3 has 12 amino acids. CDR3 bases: TGCAGCGTGCTGACAGCAACGAGAGAGCAGTACGTC. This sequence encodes CSVLTATREQYV.

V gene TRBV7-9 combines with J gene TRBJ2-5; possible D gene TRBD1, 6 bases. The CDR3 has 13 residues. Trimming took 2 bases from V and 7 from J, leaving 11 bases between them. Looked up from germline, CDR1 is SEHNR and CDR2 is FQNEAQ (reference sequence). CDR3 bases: TGTGCCAGCAGCTTACAGGGGTCGGGGACCCAGTACTTC. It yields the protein CASSLQGSGTQYF.

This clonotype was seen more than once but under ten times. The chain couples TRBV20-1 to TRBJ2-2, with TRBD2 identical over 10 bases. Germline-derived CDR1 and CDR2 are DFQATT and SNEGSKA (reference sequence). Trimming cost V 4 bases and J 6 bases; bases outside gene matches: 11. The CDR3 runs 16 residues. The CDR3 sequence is CSAKPLERGGAGELFF. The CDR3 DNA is TGCAGTGCTAAGCCCCTGGAGCGGGGGGGCGCCGGGGAGCTGTTTTTT.

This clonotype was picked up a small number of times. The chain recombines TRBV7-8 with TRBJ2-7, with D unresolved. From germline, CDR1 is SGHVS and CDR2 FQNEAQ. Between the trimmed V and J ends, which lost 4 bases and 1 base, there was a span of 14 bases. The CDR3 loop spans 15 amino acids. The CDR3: CASSSHRFRSYEQYF. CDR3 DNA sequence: TGTGCCAGCAGCTCCCACCGGTTCCGATCCTACGAGCAGTACTTC.

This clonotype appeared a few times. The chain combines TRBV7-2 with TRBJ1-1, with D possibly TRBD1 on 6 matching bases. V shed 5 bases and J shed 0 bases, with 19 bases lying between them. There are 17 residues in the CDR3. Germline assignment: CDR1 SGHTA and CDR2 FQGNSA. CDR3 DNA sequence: TGTGCCAGCAGCCTTCCCACCCCCGGGACAATGAACACTGAAGCTTTCTTT. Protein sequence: CASSLPTPGTMNTEAFF.